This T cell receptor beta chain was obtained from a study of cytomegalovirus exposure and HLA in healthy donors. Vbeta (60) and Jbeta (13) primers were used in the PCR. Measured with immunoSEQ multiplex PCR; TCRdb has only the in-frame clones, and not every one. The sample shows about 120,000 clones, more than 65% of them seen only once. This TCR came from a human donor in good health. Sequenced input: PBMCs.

The CDR3 protein is CASSQVGRRSGSYEQYF. The CDR3 DNA reads TGTGCCAGCAGCCAAGTAGGTCGGAGAAGCGGATCCTACGAGCAGTACTTC. This sequence joins TRBV14 and TRBJ2-7, with D perhaps TRBD2 (5 bases). The ends were cut back, 1 base at V and 1 base at J, with 17 bases in the middle. CDR3 length equals 17 residues. Germline V lookup: CDR1 SGHDN, CDR2 FVKESK.